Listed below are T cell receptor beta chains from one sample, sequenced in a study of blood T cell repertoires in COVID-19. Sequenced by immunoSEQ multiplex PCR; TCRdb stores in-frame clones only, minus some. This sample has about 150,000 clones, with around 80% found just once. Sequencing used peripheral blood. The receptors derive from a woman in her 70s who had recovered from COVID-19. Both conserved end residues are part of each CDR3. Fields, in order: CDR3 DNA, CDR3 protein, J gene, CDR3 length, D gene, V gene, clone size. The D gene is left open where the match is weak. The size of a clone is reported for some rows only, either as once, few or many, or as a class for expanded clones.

TGTGCCAGCAGTTTACGGGTAGCGGGAAATACGCAGTATTTT	CASSLRVAGNTQYF	TRBJ2-3	14	TRBD2	TRBV27	-
TGTGCCAGCAGCACCCTAGCGGGCTCCTACAATGAGCAGTTCTTC	CASSTLAGSYNEQFF	TRBJ2-1	15	TRBD2	TRBV28	-
TGTGCCAGCAGCTACCAGGGGGCGGGCTATGGCTACACCTTC	CASSYQGAGYGYTF	TRBJ1-2	14	TRBD1	TRBV27	-
TGTGCCAGCAGTTTAGTGCCGAGGGGCTACACCTTC	CASSLVPRGYTF	TRBJ1-2	12	-	TRBV28	-
TGTGCCAGCAGCACCGGGACAGACTCCTACGAGCAGTACTTC	CASSTGTDSYEQYF	TRBJ2-7	14	TRBD1	TRBV11-3	-
TGTGCCGCACGGGGTCGGCGCAATCAGCCCCAGCATTTT	CAARGRRNQPQHF	TRBJ1-5	13	-	TRBV2	few
TGTGCCAGCAGCTTAGGTAGCTCTGGAAACACCATATATTTT	CASSLGSSGNTIYF	TRBJ1-3	14	-	TRBV11-2	-
TGTGCCAGTAGTATAGATCATCGCAGGGGCACAGATACGCAGTATTTT	CASSIDHRRGTDTQYF	TRBJ2-3	16	-	TRBV19	-
TGTGCCAGCAGCTCCGGACTACCCAGCACAGATACGCAGTATTTT	CASSSGLPSTDTQYF	TRBJ2-3	15	-	TRBV5-5	-
TGTGCCAGCAGCACTAGCGGAATTAGCACAGATACGCAGTATTTT	CASSTSGISTDTQYF	TRBJ2-3	15	TRBD2	TRBV7-9	-
TGTGCCAGCAGCTTATGGGGCCCTGAGGACACTGAAGCTTTCTTT	CASSLWGPEDTEAFF	TRBJ1-1	15	-	TRBV7-3	-
TGTGCCAGCAGTCCCCCCGGACACCGCTCCTACGAGCAGTACTTC	CASSPPGHRSYEQYF	TRBJ2-7	15	-	TRBV6-5	-
TGTGCCAGCAGTTACTCTCGGACAGGGTTGGGCGGCTACACCTTC	CASSYSRTGLGGYTF	TRBJ1-2	15	TRBD1	TRBV6-6	-
TGTGCCAGCAGGACTAGCGGCAACAATGAGCAGTTCTTC	CASRTSGNNEQFF	TRBJ2-1	13	TRBD2	TRBV27	-
TGTGCCAGCAGTTCGACAGGGGGGACCCAGTACTTC	CASSSTGGTQYF	TRBJ2-5	12	TRBD1	TRBV6-5	few
TGTGCCAGCAGCGCGGCCGGGACTAGCAACAATGAGCAGTTCTTC	CASSAAGTSNNEQFF	TRBJ2-1	15	TRBD2	TRBV9	-
TGTGCCAGCAGCGTAGCTTTGGGACTAGAAAACATTCAGTACTTC	CASSVALGLENIQYF	TRBJ2-4	15	TRBD2	TRBV9	-
TGTGCCAGCTCACCACCCCCGGGCACAGATACGCAGTATTTT	CASSPPPGTDTQYF	TRBJ2-3	14	-	TRBV18	-
TGTGCCAGCAGCGTAGAGGCGGGGGGCACTGAAGCTTTCTTT	CASSVEAGGTEAFF	TRBJ1-1	14	-	TRBV7-8	-
TGTGCCAGTAGTACCGGGCCGACAGGGCATTTCCGTACTGGAAACACCATATATTTT	CASSTGPTGHFRTGNTIYF	TRBJ1-3	19	TRBD1	TRBV19	-